Listed here are 20 T cell receptor beta chains from one sample, sequenced in a study of sequential checkpoint blockade in melanoma. Sample treatment: randomized to nivolumab then ipilimumab (arm A) or the reverse (arm B). Libraries were prepared by immunoSEQ multiplex PCR; TCRdb keeps only in-frame clonotypes and omits some of them. The table records about 20,000 clones, 73% of them present only once. Here the sequenced sample was CD8+ T cells sorted from blood (inferred from file names), taken from a patient given nivolumab and ipilimumab in sequence. The receptors shown here come from a human donor with melanoma.

The rearrangement joins TRBV5-8 to TRBJ2-7; TRBD2 aligns across 12 bases. The V segment lost 3 bases and the J segment 0 bases; nucleotides outside the gene matches: 4. The CDR3 covers 16 residues. Looked up from germline, CDR1 is SGHTS and CDR2 is YDEGEE. The CDR3 is CASSSRLAGVSYEQYF. DNA for the CDR3: TGTGCCAGCAGCTCCCGACTAGCGGGGGTCTCCTACGAGCAGTACTTC.

This chain uses TRBV27 with TRBJ1-5; D uncertain. This CDR3 contains 14 residues. Trimming removed 2 bases from V and 0 bases from J, with 5 bases in between. CDR1 MNHEY and CDR2 SMNVEV come from the germline V gene (reference sequence). CDR3: CASSLGDSNQPQHF. Written as DNA, the CDR3 is TGTGCCAGCAGTTTAGGAGATAGCAATCAGCCCCAGCATTTT.

This rearrangement joins TRBV25-1 to TRBJ2-7; 11 bases agree with TRBD1. J lost 7 bases, V lost 9 bases, and 11 bases had no gene match. The CDR3 is made up of 14 amino acids. Germline loops: CDR1 MGHDK, CDR2 SYGVNS. Written as DNA, the CDR3 is TGTGCCAGTATAGTAAAGGACAGGGGGCGTGAGCAGTACTTC. Amino acids: CASIVKDRGREQYF.

CDR3 loop: CASSQGTGRRAYNEQFF. CDR3 bases: TGCGCCAGCAGCCAAGGGACAGGCCGAAGGGCCTACAATGAGCAGTTCTTC. This chain links TRBV4-3 with TRBJ2-1; the match to TRBD1 covers 7 bases. The CDR3 runs 17 residues. Germline V gives CDR1 LGHNA, CDR2 YSLEER. Unmatched junction bases numbered 8, after V lost 1 base and J lost 2 bases.

The chain is built from TRBV30 and TRBJ1-5, with TRBD1 identical over 9 bases. Germline CDR1 and CDR2: GTSNPN and SVGIG (reference sequence). The CDR3 is 14 residues long. The trim removed 6 bases at V and 0 bases at J, leaving 3 bases unmatched. The CDR3 is CACGTGISNQPQHF. In DNA form, the CDR3 reads TGTGCCTGTGGGACAGGGATTAGCAATCAGCCCCAGCATTTT.

This chain uses TRBV7-9 with TRBJ2-1; TRBD1 agrees at 9 bases. The germline V gene encodes CDR1 SEHNR and CDR2 FQNEAQ (reference sequence). Trimming took 6 bases from V and 9 from J; bases not matched to a gene: 9. The CDR3 totals 14 residues. CDR3 in amino acids: CASSPGQGYGEQFF. CDR3 coding DNA: TGTGCCAGCAGTCCGGGACAGGGATACGGTGAGCAGTTCTTC. Using reference TRBV7-9 and TRBJ2-1 for the parts outside the CDR3, the full variable domain is DTGVSQNPRHKITKRGQNVTFRCDPISEHNRLYWYRQTLGQGPEFLTYFQNEAQLEKSRLLSDRFSAERPKGSFSTLEIQRTEQGDSAMYLCASSPGQGYGEQFFGPGTRLTVL.

This chain uses TRBV28 with TRBJ2-7, with 9 bases aligning to TRBD1. The CDR3 has 14 amino acids. J gave up 6 bases and V 2 bases, and 5 bases lay outside the gene matches. Germline V gene sequence: CDR1 MDHEN, CDR2 SYDVKM. For the CDR3, the DNA is TGTGCCAGCAGTTTACGGGACAGGGATCTCGAGCAGTACTTC. Amino acid sequence: CASSLRDRDLEQYF.

The rearrangement joins TRBV7-6 to TRBJ1-2, with D possibly matching TRBD1 (5 bases). Germline CDR1 is SGHVS and CDR2 is FNYEAQ. The CDR3 consists of 14 residues. V was clipped by 5 bases and J by 0 bases, with 10 bases between them. The CDR3 DNA reads TGTGCCAGCAGCCCGACAGTCTCTAACTATGGCTACACCTTC. Protein product: CASSPTVSNYGYTF.

This sequence joins TRBV4-1 and TRBJ1-1; 7 bases fit TRBD1. Germline V gene data show CDR1 as MGHRA and CDR2 as YSYEKL. The ends lost 4 bases at V and 3 bases at J; junction bases unmatched: 5. The CDR3 has 14 residues. The DNA for the CDR3 is TGCGCCAGCAGCCGACCCACAGGGGACACTGAAGCTTTCTTT. Translation gives CASSRPTGDTEAFF.

This chain connects TRBV10-3 to TRBJ2-7, with 8 nucleotides matching TRBD2. J gave up 5 bases and V 6 bases, and 9 bases lay outside the gene matches. The CDR3 spans 14 residues. Germline V gene sequence: CDR1 ENHRY, CDR2 SYGVKD. The CDR3 coding sequence is TGTGCCATCAGCCCGGGACTAGGCCCTGACGAGCAGTACTTC. Residues: CAISPGLGPDEQYF.

The V gene is TRBV7-4, the J gene TRBJ2-1, with 11 bases that match TRBD2. The CDR3 is 14 amino acids. CDR1 and CDR2 from the germline V gene are SGHVT and SQSDAQ. Trimming took 5 bases from V and 7 from J; bases not matched to a gene: 4. CDR3 sequence reads: CASSPGTSGNEQFF. Written as DNA, the CDR3 is TGTGCCAGCAGCCCCGGGACTAGCGGAAATGAGCAGTTCTTC.

This clone was recorded only once. The chain employs TRBV5-4 and TRBJ2-7; 10 bases are shared with TRBD2. V trimming: 1 base; J trimming: 6 bases; junction bases outside the gene matches: 7. CDR1 is SGHNT, CDR2 YYREEE, per germline (reference sequence). The CDR3 consists of 15 residues. The CDR3 loop reads CASSLRLAGASEQYF. The CDR3 nucleotides are TGTGCCAGCAGCTTGAGGCTAGCGGGAGCTTCCGAGCAGTACTTC.

This chain uses TRBV7-8 with TRBJ2-5; D gene unclear. The tail of the sequence fits TRBJ2-7 better, so the J call may be wrong. There are 15 residues in the CDR3. Germline assignment: CDR1 SGHVS and CDR2 FQNEAQ. This CDR3 reads CASSSLPPPSYEQYF. For the CDR3, the DNA is TGTGCCAGCAGCTCCCTCCCCCCTCCCTCCTACGAGCAGTACTTC.

J is TRBJ2-1 and V is TRBV30; a weak D match, TRBD1 (6 bases). CDR3 size: 14 residues. Germline V gives CDR1 GTSNPN, CDR2 SVGIG (reference sequence). The germline V and J ends were trimmed by 5 bases and 3 bases, with 14 bases remaining between them. The DNA for the CDR3 is TGTGCCTGGTCGACAGGTTACAACTACAATGAGCAGTTCTTC. It yields the protein CAWSTGYNYNEQFF.

The CDR3 DNA sequence: TGTGCTCAGCGGCGTGGGAGAGACAATGAGCAGTTCTTC. Amino acid sequence: CAQRRGRDNEQFF. The rearrangement joins TRBV6-5 to TRBJ2-1; maybe TRBD2 (5 bases). Germline V gives CDR1 MNHEY, CDR2 SVGAGI. CDR3 size: 13 residues.

The chain uses TRBV30 and TRBJ2-7; D possibly corresponds to TRBD2 (6 bases). The CDR3 sequence is 13 residues long. Trimming left V 2 bases short and J 3 bases short, with 11 bases between. Per the germline V gene, CDR1 is GTSNPN and CDR2 is SVGIG (reference sequence). CDR3: CAWSWGVSYEQYF. CDR3 in DNA: TGTGCCTGGAGTTGGGGGGTCAGCTACGAGCAGTACTTC.

This rearrangement joins TRBV4-1 to TRBJ1-2; D possibly corresponds to TRBD1 (5 bases). The CDR3 sequence is 15 residues long. The ends were cut back, 0 bases at V and 2 bases at J, with 10 bases in the middle. CDR1 is MGHRA and CDR2 is YSYEKL in the germline V gene. This CDR3 is CASSQDQGGNYGYTF. Written as DNA, the CDR3 is TGCGCCAGCAGCCAAGATCAGGGAGGAAACTATGGCTACACCTTC.

This sequence joins TRBV5-1 and TRBJ2-5, with D perhaps matching TRBD1 (6 bases). Germline CDR1 and CDR2: SGHRS and YFSETQ. The CDR3 has 15 amino acids. The ends were cut back, 4 bases at V and 4 bases at J, with 17 bases in the middle. The CDR3 sequence: CASSLDGTPLETQYF. The DNA for the CDR3 is TGCGCCAGCAGCCTGGACGGGACACCTTTAGAGACCCAGTACTTC.

This clone was found once. This chain links TRBV28 with TRBJ2-3, with D maybe TRBD2 (5 bases). Germline CDR1 and CDR2: MDHEN and SYDVKM. The CDR3 contains 16 residues. Trimming took off 2 bases at V and 4 bases at J, with 16 bases between the two ends. The CDR3 sequence is CASSLTLATTADTQYF. CDR3 DNA: TGTGCCAGCAGTTTAACCCTAGCCACCACGGCAGATACGCAGTATTTT.

V is TRBV9 and J is TRBJ2-1, with D possibly being TRBD2 (5 bases). Germline values: CDR1 SGDLS, CDR2 YYNGEE. Trimming removed 0 bases at V and 4 bases at J, with 11 bases between. The CDR3 covers 15 residues. The DNA for the CDR3 is TGTGCCAGCAGCGTAGGGGGAGCGGCTTACAATGAGCAGTTCTTC. Protein product: CASSVGGAAYNEQFF.